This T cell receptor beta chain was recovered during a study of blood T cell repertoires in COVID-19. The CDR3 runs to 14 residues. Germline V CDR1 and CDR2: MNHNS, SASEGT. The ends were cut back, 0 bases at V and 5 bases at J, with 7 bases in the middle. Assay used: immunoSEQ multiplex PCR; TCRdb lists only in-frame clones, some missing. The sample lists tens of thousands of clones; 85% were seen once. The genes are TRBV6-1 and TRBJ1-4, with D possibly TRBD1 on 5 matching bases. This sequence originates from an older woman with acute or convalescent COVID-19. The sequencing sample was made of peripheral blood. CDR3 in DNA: TGTGCCAGCAGTGAAGCGGGACTCAATGAAAAACTGTTTTTT. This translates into CASSEAGLNEKLFF.